The 19 T cell receptor beta chains below all came from one sample that was sequenced in a study of blood T cells in healthy people across ages. Using a J-beta primer mix together with a sample-barcoded 5' primer, a second PCR was run for roughly 7 to 12 cycles. Using its own MiXCR run on the 5' RACE reads, TCRdb lists one record per CDR3 protein. The profile shows 1.6 million or so distinct CDR3 sequences, 34% of them singletons. The sample consisted of blood. The source is a woman aged 25 to 39 in good health.

The J gene is TRBJ2-2, the V gene TRBV6-2 or TRBV6-3, with D perhaps matching TRBD2 (6 bases). CDR1 is MNHEY and CDR2 is SVGEGT in the germline V gene. CDR3 length equals 16 residues. Deletions cut 6 bases from V and 2 bases from J, with 16 bases between. The CDR3 nucleotides are TGTGCCAGCAGGGGGACCGGGACTCCAAACACCGGGGAGCTGTTTTTT. It encodes CASRGTGTPNTGELFF.

For this clonotype: A much larger clone is a single base away; this may be a read error. The V and J genes are TRBV20-1 and TRBJ1-2, with D perhaps matching TRBD1 (5 bases). The CDR3 is 14 residues long. V lost 3 bases and J 3 bases, leaving 14 bases between the germline ends. CDR1 and CDR2 (germline): DFQATT, SNEGSKA (reference sequence). As DNA, the CDR3 is TGCAGTGCTAGGTGGGAGTTAGGGGACTATGGCTACACCTTC. This translates into CSARWELGDYGYTF.

The V gene is TRBV10-3, the J gene TRBJ1-5; D is uncertain. V lost 2 bases, J lost 7 bases, and 15 bases lay in between. This CDR3 has 15 residues. Germline-derived CDR1 and CDR2 are ENHRY and SYGVKD. The CDR3 protein is CAISENKDRVQPQHF. The CDR3 nucleotides are TGTGCCATCAGTGAGAATAAAGATCGCGTCCAGCCCCAGCATTTT.

This rearrangement joins TRBV29-1 to TRBJ1-2, with D maybe TRBD1 (5 bases). Between the trimmed V and J ends, which lost 7 bases and 3 bases, there was a span of 24 bases. CDR1 is SQVTM and CDR2 is ANQGSEA in the germline V gene. The CDR3 totals 16 residues. The CDR3 spells CSASRRGASSDYGYTF. The CDR3 coding sequence is TGCAGCGCCTCCCGCCGAGGGGCCTCGTCAGACTATGGCTACACCTTC.

This clonotype was counted a few times. This chain uses TRBV5-1 with TRBJ2-5, with 13 bases lining up with TRBD2. Germline CDR1 reads SGHRS; CDR2 reads YFSETQ. V lost 3 bases, J lost 5 bases, and 7 bases stayed unmatched. The CDR3 is 16 amino acids. The CDR3: CASSWELAGGMETQYF. The DNA of the CDR3 is TGCGCCAGCAGCTGGGAACTAGCGGGGGGGATGGAGACCCAGTACTTC.

This chain joins TRBV20-1 and TRBJ2-5; the D gene is possibly TRBD2 (5 bases). The germline V and J ends were trimmed by 6 bases and 5 bases, with 16 bases remaining between them. The CDR3 consists of 13 residues. Germline CDR1 DFQATT, CDR2 SNEGSKA (reference sequence). The CDR3, as DNA: TGCAGTGCCGCGGGCCCCAAAGGTGAGACCCAGTACTTC. Its translation is CSAAGPKGETQYF.

V is TRBV21-1 and J is TRBJ2-1; the table assigns TRBD2, which was not confirmed against the DNA. TRBV21-1 is designated a pseudogene. This CDR3 comprises 17 residues. CDR3 protein: CASSAPVVVAGNNEQFF. The CDR3 region has the DNA TGTGCCAGCAGTGCACCTGTCGTGGTAGCGGGGAACAATGAGCAGTTCTTC.

The sample holds many counts of this clonotype. J is TRBJ1-5 and V is TRBV15; possible D gene TRBD1, 5 bases. CDR3 length equals 15 residues. The ends were cut back, 1 base at V and 4 bases at J, with 11 bases in the middle. Germline V gene data show CDR1 as LNHNV and CDR2 as YYDKDF (reference sequence). The DNA for the CDR3 is TGTGCCACCAGCAGAGGTGGCAGGGATAATCAGCCCCAGCATTTT. Amino acids: CATSRGGRDNQPQHF.

J is TRBJ2-2 and V is TRBV2; a possible D gene is TRBD1 (6 bases). CDR1 is SNHLY and CDR2 is FYNNEI in the germline V gene. V lost 6 bases, J lost 1 base, and 18 bases lay in between. The CDR3 runs 17 residues. The CDR3 sequence is CASRIYREMWNTGELFF. CDR3 in DNA: TGTGCCAGCAGGATCTACAGGGAGATGTGGAACACCGGGGAGCTGTTTTTT.

This clonotype was counted many times. J is TRBJ2-6 and V is TRBV29-1; D uncertain. This CDR3 is built from 14 residues. Trimming removed 6 bases from V and 0 bases from J, with 9 bases in between. Germline values: CDR1 SQVTM, CDR2 ANQGSEA. The CDR3 DNA reads as TGCAGCGTAAGGCAATCCTCTGGGGCCAACGTCCTGACTTTC. It specifies CSVRQSSGANVLTF.

This clonotype came up a few times. This CDR3 is CASSLVTGIRDQYF. The CDR3, as DNA: TGCGCCAGCAGCTTGGTGACAGGGATAAGGGACCAGTACTTC. V gene TRBV5-1 combines with J gene TRBJ2-5, with 7 bases lining up with TRBD1. The CDR3 loop spans 14 amino acids. With V trimmed by 0 bases and J by 10 bases, 9 bases remained unmatched. Germline V gene sequence: CDR1 SGHRS, CDR2 YFSETQ.

This rearrangement joins TRBV3-1 to TRBJ2-1; D unresolved. Germline V CDR1 and CDR2: LGHDT, YNNKEL (reference sequence). This CDR3 is built from 14 residues. Trimming took off 1 base at V and 6 bases at J, with 10 bases between the two ends. This CDR3 reads CASSQAIIGNEQFF. DNA for the CDR3: TGTGCCAGCAGCCAAGCGATTATCGGCAATGAGCAGTTCTTC.

The chain carries TRBV6-2 or TRBV6-3 and TRBJ1-5; D unclear. Germline V gene lookup returns CDR1 MNHEY and CDR2 SVGEGT. V dropped 2 bases and J dropped 5 bases, with 4 bases sitting between them. CDR3 length: 12 amino acids. As DNA, the CDR3 is TGTGCCAGCAGTTACCCCGATCAGCCCCAGCATTTT. Its protein is CASSYPDQPQHF.

This clonotype has more than one count but fewer than ten. V gene TRBV19 combines with J gene TRBJ2-5; no clear D gene. V was clipped by 3 bases and J by 4 bases, with 6 bases between them. The CDR3 runs 12 residues. Germline V gene lookup returns CDR1 LNHDA and CDR2 SQIVND (reference sequence). CDR3 residues: CASSMIGETQYF. The CDR3 DNA reads as TGTGCCAGTAGTATGATTGGAGAGACCCAGTACTTC.

This clonotype was observed a few times. This chain joins TRBV5-1 and TRBJ2-3, with 12 bases aligning to TRBD2. The germline V gene has CDR1 SGHRS and CDR2 YFSETQ. The CDR3 runs to 17 residues. Trimming at V came to 4 bases and at J to 4 bases, leaving 10 bases not matched to a gene. CDR3 bases: TGCGCCAGCAGCCAACCGGGACTAGCGGGCCCCTCAGATACGCAGTATTTT. This sequence encodes CASSQPGLAGPSDTQYF. The full variable domain, its missing parts supplied by reference TRBV5-1 and TRBJ2-3, is KAGVTQTPRYLIKTRGQQVTLSCSPISGHRSVSWYQQTPGQGLQFLFEYFSETQRNKGNFPGRFSGRQFSNSRSEMNVSTLELGDSALYLCASSQPGLAGPSDTQYFGPGTRLTVL.

This clonotype turned up a few times. The J gene is TRBJ2-5, the V gene TRBV5-1; D unclear. The CDR3 loop spans 14 amino acids. Trimming took 3 bases from V and 2 from J, leaving 11 bases between them. CDR1 and CDR2 from the germline V gene are SGHRS and YFSETQ. The CDR3 loop reads CASSCGYRQETQYF. The CDR3, as DNA: TGCGCCAGCAGCTGTGGCTACAGACAAGAGACCCAGTACTTC.

Concerning this clonotype itself: The junction and the germline gene differ at one end; a read error may be behind it. V and J are TRBV6-2 or TRBV6-3 and TRBJ2-5, with a possible D match to TRBD1 (5 bases). The J call is doubtful: the DNA matches TRBJ2-7 better. The germline gives CDR1 MNHEY, CDR2 SVGEGT. The CDR3 runs to 16 residues. This CDR3 is CASGYRVTGINYEQYF. DNA for the CDR3: TGTGCCAGCGGTTACCGGGTTACAGGCATTAACTACGAGCAGTACTTC.

The sample holds one count of this clonotype. The V call is TRBV9, the J call TRBJ2-7; TRBD1 or TRBD2 may be the D gene (5 bases each). CDR1 SGDLS and CDR2 YYNGEE come from the germline V gene. CDR3 length: 15 amino acids. V was clipped by 0 bases and J by 2 bases, with 12 bases between them. In DNA form, the CDR3 reads TGTGCCAGCAGCGTAGAGGGGACGGTGACCTACGAGCAGTACTTC. It is translated as CASSVEGTVTYEQYF.

This clonotype showed up just a few times. The CDR3, as DNA: TGCGCCAGCAGCATTGCTAGCGGAGCCCACGTCACCGGGGAGCTGTTTTTT. It translates to CASSIASGAHVTGELFF. The chain employs TRBV5-1 and TRBJ2-2; 7 nucleotides agree with TRBD2. CDR1 and CDR2 (germline): SGHRS, YFSETQ. The CDR3 is 17 amino acids. Germline trimming cut 4 bases from V and 4 bases from J; bases unmatched to any gene: 13.